The rows below give T cell receptor beta chains drawn from one sample of a study of T cells after yellow fever vaccination. A single record per CDR3 protein comes from TCRdb applying MiXCR to the 5' RACE reads. This table has approximately 10,000 distinct CDR3 sequences, under 5% appearing once. The sample in question was PBMCs, either bulk or a sorted T-cell subset (CD4+, CD8+, memory, or dextramer-sorted; not recorded which), obtained approximately 16 days after the first yellow fever vaccination. The receptors here all came from a man aged 18-30 years who received the YFV17D yellow fever vaccine. The conserved cysteine and the conserved F or W are not part of the CDR3 here. D genes are given only for firm matches.

TRBJ1-1	-	TRBV15	ATTRDLNTEAF
TRBJ1-4	-	TRBV4-2	ASSQDYRDGEKLF
TRBJ1-1	TRBD1	TRBV7-2	ASSLGRGWVNTEAF
TRBJ1-1	-	TRBV6-5	ASVQVRNTEAF
TRBJ2-5	TRBD2	TRBV24-1	ATSDPGEGTQY
TRBJ1-5	-	TRBV7-2	ASSFATNNQPQH
TRBJ1-5	-	TRBV7-2	ASSYNVEGLQH
TRBJ2-1	-	TRBV28	ASSLYPRGEVDNEQF
TRBJ2-5	TRBD2	TRBV6-5	ASSTRGSQETQY
TRBJ1-5	-	TRBV20-1	SARDRVNSNQPQH
TRBJ2-3	-	TRBV7-2	ASSYPAGAGVITQY
TRBJ2-4	-	TRBV5-4	ASSPAGGENIQY
TRBJ2-3	TRBD2	TRBV5-6	ASRAPGWAGDTDTQY
TRBJ1-5	-	TRBV5-1	ASSISGPPGPQH
TRBJ1-2	TRBD1	TRBV20-1	SARATGTGGRGYT
TRBJ1-5	-	TRBV4-3	ASSQGENQPQH
TRBJ2-1	-	TRBV5-1	ASSFELQTYNEQF
TRBJ2-3	TRBD2	TRBV12-3/TRBV12-4	ASSQRGLAGGDTQY
TRBJ1-5	TRBD1	TRBV19	ATGQGVGNQPQH
TRBJ1-1	-	TRBV11-2	ASSPQGNTEAF
TRBJ2-3	-	TRBV24-1	ATSDLVGNTQY
TRBJ1-2	-	TRBV7-9	ASSVGRLEGYT
TRBJ2-6	-	TRBV23-1	ATPDSGANVLT
TRBJ1-2	-	TRBV6-5	ASIGNDGYT
TRBJ2-3	-	TRBV7-2	ASSLDAGTDTQY
TRBJ1-1	-	TRBV5-1	ASSGGVGSTEAF
TRBJ2-7	TRBD1	TRBV20-1	SARTGRYEQY
TRBJ2-5	TRBD1	TRBV11-2	ASSLPTGGRTQY
TRBJ1-3	-	TRBV6-5	ASSRAQGSSEGNTIY
TRBJ1-2	-	TRBV6-4	ASSDSLVRSYGYT
TRBJ1-4	TRBD1	TRBV7-2	ASTRGQLNEKLF
TRBJ2-3	-	TRBV7-8	ASSSARTDTQY
TRBJ2-5	-	TRBV15	ATSRVQETQY
TRBJ1-5	-	TRBV7-2	ASSPRVGSNQPQH
TRBJ2-2	-	TRBV6-6	ASSLPPSGELF
TRBJ1-1	-	TRBV12-3/TRBV12-4	ASSLAEGAEAF
TRBJ2-3	-	TRBV7-2	ASSFYTDTQY
TRBJ2-2	-	TRBV5-5	ASSPGIFTWELF
TRBJ2-3	TRBD2	TRBV7-2	ASSKRTSGDRTDTQY
TRBJ2-7	-	TRBV5-1	ASSWRPVSYEQY
TRBJ2-3	-	TRBV29-1	SVARARTDTQY
TRBJ2-7	-	TRBV5-1	ASSSLTGYEQY
TRBJ1-1	-	TRBV4-1	ASRGHQRTEAF
TRBJ1-2	TRBD1	TRBV5-6	ASSPRVGQGAYYGYT
TRBJ1-3	-	TRBV20-1	SAGTVPRDVISGNTIY
TRBJ2-7	-	TRBV7-2	ASSRDINYEQY
TRBJ2-1	TRBD2	TRBV5-1	ASSVTSGGMGHEQF
TRBJ2-1	-	TRBV9	ASSESANPAQF